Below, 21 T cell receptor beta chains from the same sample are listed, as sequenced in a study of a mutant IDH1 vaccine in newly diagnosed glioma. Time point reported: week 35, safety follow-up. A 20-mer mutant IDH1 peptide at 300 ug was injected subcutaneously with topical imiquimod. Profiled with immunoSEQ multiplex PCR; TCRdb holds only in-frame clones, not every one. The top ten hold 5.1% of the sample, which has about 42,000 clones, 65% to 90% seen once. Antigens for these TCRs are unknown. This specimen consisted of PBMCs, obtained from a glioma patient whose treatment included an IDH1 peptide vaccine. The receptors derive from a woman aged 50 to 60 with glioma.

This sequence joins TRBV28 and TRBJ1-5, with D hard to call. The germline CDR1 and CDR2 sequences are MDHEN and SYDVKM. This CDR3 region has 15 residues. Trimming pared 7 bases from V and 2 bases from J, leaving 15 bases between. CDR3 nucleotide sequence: TGTGCCAGCACCCTTTCGGCGGGCGGCAATCAGCCCCAGCATTTT. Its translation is CASTLSAGGNQPQHF.

CDR3 in DNA: TGCGCCAGCGGGTTAAGGGGCGACAGGGTCAGCCAGCCCCAGCATTTT. This sequence encodes CASGLRGDRVSQPQHF. The genes are TRBV4-1 and TRBJ1-5; 7 bases agree with TRBD1. The CDR3 length is 16 residues. Germline trimming cut 8 bases from V and 7 bases from J; bases unmatched to any gene: 17. Germline V gene lookup returns CDR1 MGHRA and CDR2 YSYEKL.

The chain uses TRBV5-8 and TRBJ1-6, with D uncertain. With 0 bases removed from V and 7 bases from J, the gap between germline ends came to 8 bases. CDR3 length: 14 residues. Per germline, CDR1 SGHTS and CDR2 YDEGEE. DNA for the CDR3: TGTGCCAGCAGCTTGGCTTCGGTGAATTCACCCCTCCACTTT. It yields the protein CASSLASVNSPLHF.

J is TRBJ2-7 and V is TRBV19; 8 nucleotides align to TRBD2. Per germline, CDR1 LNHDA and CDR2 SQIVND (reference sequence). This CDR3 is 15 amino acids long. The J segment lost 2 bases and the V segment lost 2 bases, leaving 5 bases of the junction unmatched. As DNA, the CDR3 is TGTGCCAGTAGTATAAAACTAGCGGCCCCCTACGAGCAGTACTTC. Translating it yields CASSIKLAAPYEQYF. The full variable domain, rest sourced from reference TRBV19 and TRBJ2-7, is DGGITQSPKYLFRKEGQNVTLSCEQNLNHDAMYWYRQDPGQGLRLIYYSQIVNDFQKGDIAEGYSVSREKKESFPLTVTSAQKNPTAFYLCASSIKLAAPYEQYFGPGTRLTVT.

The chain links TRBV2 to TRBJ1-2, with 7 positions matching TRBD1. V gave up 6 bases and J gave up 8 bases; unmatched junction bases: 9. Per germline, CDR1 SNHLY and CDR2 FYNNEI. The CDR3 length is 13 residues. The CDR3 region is CASSVTGDRGYTF. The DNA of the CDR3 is TGTGCCAGCAGCGTAACAGGGGATAGAGGCTACACCTTC.

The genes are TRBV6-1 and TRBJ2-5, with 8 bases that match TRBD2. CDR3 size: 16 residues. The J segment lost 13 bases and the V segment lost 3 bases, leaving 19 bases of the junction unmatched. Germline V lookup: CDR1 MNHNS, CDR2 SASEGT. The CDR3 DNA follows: TGTGCCAGCAGTGACTACCCCCATTCATATAGCGGGGATCCGTACTTC. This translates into CASSDYPHSYSGDPYF.

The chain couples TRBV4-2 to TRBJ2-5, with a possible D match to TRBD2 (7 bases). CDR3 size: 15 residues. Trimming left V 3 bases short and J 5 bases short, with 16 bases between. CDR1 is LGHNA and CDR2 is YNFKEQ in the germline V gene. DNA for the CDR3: TGTGCCAGCAGCCAGGGTGCGGGGGCCGGGGAGACCCAGTACTTC. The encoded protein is CASSQGAGAGETQYF.

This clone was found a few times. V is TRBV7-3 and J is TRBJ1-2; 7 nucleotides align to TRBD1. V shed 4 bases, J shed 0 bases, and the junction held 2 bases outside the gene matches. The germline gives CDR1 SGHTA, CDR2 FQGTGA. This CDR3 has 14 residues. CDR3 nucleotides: TGTGCCAGCAGCTCAACAGGGGCTAACTATGGCTACACCTTC. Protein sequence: CASSSTGANYGYTF.

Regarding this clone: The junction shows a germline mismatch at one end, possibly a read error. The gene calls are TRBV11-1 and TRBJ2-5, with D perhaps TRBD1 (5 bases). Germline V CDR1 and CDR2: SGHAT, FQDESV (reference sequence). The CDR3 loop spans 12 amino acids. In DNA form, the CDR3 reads TGTGCCAGCAGTTTAGGGGAAGAGACCCAGTACTTC. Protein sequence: CASSLGEETQYF.

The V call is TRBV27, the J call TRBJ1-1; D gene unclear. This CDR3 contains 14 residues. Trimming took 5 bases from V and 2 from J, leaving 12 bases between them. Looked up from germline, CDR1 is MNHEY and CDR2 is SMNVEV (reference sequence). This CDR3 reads CASSLHRENTEAFF. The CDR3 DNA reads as TGTGCCAGCAGTCTCCACCGGGAAAACACTGAAGCTTTCTTT.

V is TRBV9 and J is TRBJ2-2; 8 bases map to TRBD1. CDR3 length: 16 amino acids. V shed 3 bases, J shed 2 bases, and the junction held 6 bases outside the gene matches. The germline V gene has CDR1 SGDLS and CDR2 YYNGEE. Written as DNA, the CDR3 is TGTGCCAGCAGCGGACGACAGGGGCTTAACACCGGGGAGCTGTTTTTT. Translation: CASSGRQGLNTGELFF.

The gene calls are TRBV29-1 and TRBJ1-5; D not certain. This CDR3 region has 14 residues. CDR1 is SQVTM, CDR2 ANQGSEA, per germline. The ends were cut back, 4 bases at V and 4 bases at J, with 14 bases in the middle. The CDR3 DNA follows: TGCAGCGTTGGGAACAATCCTGGAAATCAGCCCCAGCATTTT. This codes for CSVGNNPGNQPQHF. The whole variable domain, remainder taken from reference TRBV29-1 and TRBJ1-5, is SAVISQKPSRDICQRGTSLTIQCQVDSQVTMMFWYRQQPGQSLTLIATANQGSEATYESGFVIDKFPISRPNLTFSTLTVSNMSPEDSSIYLCSVGNNPGNQPQHFGDGTRLSIL.

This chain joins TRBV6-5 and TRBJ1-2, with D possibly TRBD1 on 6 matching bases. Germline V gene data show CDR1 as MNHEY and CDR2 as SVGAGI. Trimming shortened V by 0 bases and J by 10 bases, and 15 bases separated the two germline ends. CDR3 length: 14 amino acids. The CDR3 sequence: CASSYSVDRQNYTF. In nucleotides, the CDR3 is TGTGCCAGCAGTTACTCGGTGGACAGACAGAACTACACCTTC.

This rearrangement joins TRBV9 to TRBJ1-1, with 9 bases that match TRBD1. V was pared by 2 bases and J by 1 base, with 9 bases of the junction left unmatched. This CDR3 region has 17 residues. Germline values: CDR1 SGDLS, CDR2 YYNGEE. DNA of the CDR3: TGTGCCAGCAGCGTTACCTCCGGGACAGGGAAGAACACTGAAGCTTTCTTT. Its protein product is CASSVTSGTGKNTEAFF.

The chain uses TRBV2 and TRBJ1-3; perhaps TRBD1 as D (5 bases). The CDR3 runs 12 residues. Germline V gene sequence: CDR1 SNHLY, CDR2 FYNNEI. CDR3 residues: CAGGVSGNTIYF. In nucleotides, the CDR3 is TGTGCGGGGGGGGTTTCTGGAAACACCATATATTTT. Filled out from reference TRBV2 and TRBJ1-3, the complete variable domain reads EPEVTQTPSHQVTQMGQEVILRCVPISNHLYFYWYRQILGQKVEFLVSFYNNEISEKSEIFDDQFSVERPDGSNFTLKIRSTKLEDSAMYFCAGGVSGNTIYFGEGSWLTVV.

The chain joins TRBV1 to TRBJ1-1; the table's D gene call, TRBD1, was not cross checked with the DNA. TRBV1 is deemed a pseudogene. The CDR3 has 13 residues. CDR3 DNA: TGCACCAGCAGCTTGGGCGGGACAGGTTCAGCTTTCTTT. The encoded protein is CTSSLGGTGSAFF.

The CDR3 protein is CASSEGHYEQYF. For the CDR3, the DNA is TGTGCCAGCAGTGAAGGGCACTACGAGCAGTACTTC. The chain is built from TRBV6-1 and TRBJ2-7; D gene unclear. With 1 base removed from V and 3 bases from J, the gap between germline ends came to 4 bases. The CDR3 extends over 12 amino acids. CDR1 MNHNS and CDR2 SASEGT come from the germline V gene.

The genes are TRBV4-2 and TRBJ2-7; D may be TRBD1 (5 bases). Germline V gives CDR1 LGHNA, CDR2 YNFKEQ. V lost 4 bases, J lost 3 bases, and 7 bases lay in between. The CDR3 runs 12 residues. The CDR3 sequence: CASSPGNYEQYF. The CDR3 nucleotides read TGTGCCAGCAGCCCAGGGAACTACGAGCAGTACTTC.

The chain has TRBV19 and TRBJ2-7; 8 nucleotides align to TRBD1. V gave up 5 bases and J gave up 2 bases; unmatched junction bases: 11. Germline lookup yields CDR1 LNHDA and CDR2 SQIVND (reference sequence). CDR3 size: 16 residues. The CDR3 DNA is TGTGCCAGTAGTGTGACAGGGGCTAGTATACCCTACGAGCAGTACTTC. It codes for CASSVTGASIPYEQYF.

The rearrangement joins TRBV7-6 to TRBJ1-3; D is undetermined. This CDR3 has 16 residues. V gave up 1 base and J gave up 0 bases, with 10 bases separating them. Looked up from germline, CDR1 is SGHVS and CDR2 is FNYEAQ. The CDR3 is CASSLGLRDSGNTIYF. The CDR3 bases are TGTGCCAGCAGCTTAGGTTTGCGGGACTCTGGAAACACCATATATTTT.

The CDR3 nucleotides read TGTGCCAGCAGTTTATCTTTTGGGCAGGTTTCACCCCTCCACTTT. It codes for CASSLSFGQVSPLHF. V usage is TRBV28 and J usage is TRBJ1-6; D gene ambiguous. V was cut by 1 base and J by 9 bases, with 13 bases left in between. Germline CDR1 is MDHEN and CDR2 is SYDVKM. The CDR3 spans 15 residues.